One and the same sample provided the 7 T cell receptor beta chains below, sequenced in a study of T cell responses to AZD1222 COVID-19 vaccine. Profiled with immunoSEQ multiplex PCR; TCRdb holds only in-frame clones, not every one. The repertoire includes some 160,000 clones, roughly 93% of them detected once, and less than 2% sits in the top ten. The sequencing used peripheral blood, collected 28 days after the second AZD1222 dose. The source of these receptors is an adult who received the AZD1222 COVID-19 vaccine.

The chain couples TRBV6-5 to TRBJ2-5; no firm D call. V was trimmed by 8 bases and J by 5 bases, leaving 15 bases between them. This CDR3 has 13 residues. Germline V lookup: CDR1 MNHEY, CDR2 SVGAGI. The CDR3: CASHAIGGETQYF. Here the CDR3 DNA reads TGTGCCAGCCACGCCATAGGTGGGGAGACCCAGTACTTC.

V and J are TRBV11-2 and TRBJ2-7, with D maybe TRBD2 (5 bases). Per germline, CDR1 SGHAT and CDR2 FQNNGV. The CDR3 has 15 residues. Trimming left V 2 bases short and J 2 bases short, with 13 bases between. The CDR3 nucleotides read TGTGCCAGCAGCTTATCTGCGGGTGCAGCCTACGAGCAGTACTTC. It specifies CASSLSAGAAYEQYF.

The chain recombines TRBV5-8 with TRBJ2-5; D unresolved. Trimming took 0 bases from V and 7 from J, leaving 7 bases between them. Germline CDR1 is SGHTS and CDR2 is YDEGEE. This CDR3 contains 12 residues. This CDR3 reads CASSLGLGTQYF. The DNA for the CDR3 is TGTGCCAGCAGCTTGGGTCTGGGGACCCAGTACTTC.

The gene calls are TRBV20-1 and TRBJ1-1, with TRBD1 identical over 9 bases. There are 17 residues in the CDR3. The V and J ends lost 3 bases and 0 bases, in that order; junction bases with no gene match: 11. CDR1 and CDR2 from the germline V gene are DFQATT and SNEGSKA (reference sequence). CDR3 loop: CSASGWGQGRMNTEAFF. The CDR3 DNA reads TGCAGTGCTAGTGGGTGGGGACAGGGACGCATGAACACTGAAGCTTTCTTT.

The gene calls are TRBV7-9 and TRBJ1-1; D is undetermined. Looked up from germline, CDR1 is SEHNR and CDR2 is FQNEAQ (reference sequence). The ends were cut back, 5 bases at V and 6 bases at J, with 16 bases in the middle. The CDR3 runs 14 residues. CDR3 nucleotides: TGTGCCAGCAGCACAAGTGGCGGTAGCGCTGAAGCTTTCTTT. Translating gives CASSTSGGSAEAFF.

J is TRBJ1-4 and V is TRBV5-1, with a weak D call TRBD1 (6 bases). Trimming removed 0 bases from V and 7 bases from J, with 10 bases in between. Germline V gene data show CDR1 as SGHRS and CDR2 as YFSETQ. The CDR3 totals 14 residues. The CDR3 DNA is TGCGCCAGCAGCTTGGCGGGGACACTTGAAAAACTGTTTTTT. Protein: CASSLAGTLEKLFF.

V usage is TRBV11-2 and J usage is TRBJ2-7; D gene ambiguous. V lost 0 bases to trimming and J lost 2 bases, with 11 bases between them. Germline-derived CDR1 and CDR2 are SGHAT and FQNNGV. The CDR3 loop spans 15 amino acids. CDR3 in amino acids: CASSLEWGFTYEQYF. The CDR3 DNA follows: TGTGCCAGCAGCTTAGAATGGGGATTTACCTACGAGCAGTACTTC.